This T cell receptor (beta chain) stems from a study of cytomegalovirus exposure and HLA in healthy donors. Findings of the study overall: Confirmation in vitro established that a few CMV-associated chains were specific for CMV antigens. A classifier reportedly called cytomegalovirus status with high sensitivity and specificity. It was only CMV serostatus that was available as immune exposure information.

PCR amplification relied on 60 Vbeta primers (plus 13 Jbeta primers). Assay used: immunoSEQ multiplex PCR; TCRdb lists only in-frame clones, some missing. The sample lists some 210,000 clones; around 73% were seen once. Healthy bone marrow donors formed the donor group. This clone has just one count. Its antigen is not identified. The CDR3 totals 17 residues. V gave up 6 bases and J gave up 6 bases; unmatched junction bases: 13. Germline CDR1 reads SEHNR; CDR2 reads FQNEAQ (reference sequence). The V call is TRBV7-9, the J call TRBJ2-2; 10 bases are a match to TRBD2. The receptor's source is a woman aged 25 to 39 in good health and CMV-seropositive. The material sequenced was PBMCs. The DNA of the CDR3 is TGTGCCAGCAGTCCTGGCCTAGCGGGAGCCTGGGCCGGGGAGCTGTTTTTT. It translates to CASSPGLAGAWAGELFF.